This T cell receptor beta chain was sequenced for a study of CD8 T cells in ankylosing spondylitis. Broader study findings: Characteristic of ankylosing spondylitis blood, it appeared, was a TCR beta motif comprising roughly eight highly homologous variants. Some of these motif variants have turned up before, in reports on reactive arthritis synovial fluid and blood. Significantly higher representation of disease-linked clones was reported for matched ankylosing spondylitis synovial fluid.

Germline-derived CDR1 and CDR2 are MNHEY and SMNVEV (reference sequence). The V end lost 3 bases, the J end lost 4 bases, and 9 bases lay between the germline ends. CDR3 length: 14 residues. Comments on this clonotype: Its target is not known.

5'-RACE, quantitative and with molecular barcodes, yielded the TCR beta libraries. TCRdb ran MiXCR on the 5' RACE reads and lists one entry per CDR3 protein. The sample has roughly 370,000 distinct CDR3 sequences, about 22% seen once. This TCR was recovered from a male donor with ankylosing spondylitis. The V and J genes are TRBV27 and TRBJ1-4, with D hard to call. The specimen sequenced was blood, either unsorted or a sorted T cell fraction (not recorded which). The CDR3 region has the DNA TGTGCCAGCAGTTTTATAGGGAATAATGAAAAACTGTTTTTT. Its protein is CASSFIGNNEKLFF.